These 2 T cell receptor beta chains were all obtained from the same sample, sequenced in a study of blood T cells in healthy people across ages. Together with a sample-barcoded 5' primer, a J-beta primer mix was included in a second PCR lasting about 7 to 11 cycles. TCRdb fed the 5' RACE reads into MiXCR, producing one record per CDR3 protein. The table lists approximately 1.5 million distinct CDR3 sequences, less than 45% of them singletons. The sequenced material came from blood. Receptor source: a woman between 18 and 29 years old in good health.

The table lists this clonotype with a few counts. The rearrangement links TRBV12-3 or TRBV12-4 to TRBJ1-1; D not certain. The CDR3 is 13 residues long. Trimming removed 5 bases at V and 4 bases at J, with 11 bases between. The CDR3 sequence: CASSRTPGTEAFF. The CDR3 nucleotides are TGTGCCAGCAGTCGTACGCCCGGCACTGAAGCTTTCTTT.

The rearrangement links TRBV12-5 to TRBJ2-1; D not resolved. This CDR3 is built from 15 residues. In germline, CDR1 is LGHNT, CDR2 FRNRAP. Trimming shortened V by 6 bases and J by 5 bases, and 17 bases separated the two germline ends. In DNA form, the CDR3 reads TGTGCTAGTGGCCGACTCGGGTCCGGTGACAATGAGCAGTTCTTC. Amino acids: CASGRLGSGDNEQFF.